This TCR beta chain is drawn from a study of blood T cell repertoires in COVID-19. Assay: immunoSEQ multiplex PCR; the TCRdb copy retains only in-frame clones and omits some. The data contain around 260,000 clones, 70% to 90% of them seen just once; the ten biggest clones take up roughly 4.6%. The J segment lost 10 bases and the V segment lost 6 bases, leaving 14 bases of the junction unmatched. Germline V gene lookup returns CDR1 MDHEN and CDR2 SYDVKM. CDR3 length equals 15 residues. The sequenced sample was peripheral blood. The receptor's source is a man between 60 and 75 years old who had recovered from COVID-19. The chain has TRBV28 and TRBJ1-4, with 7 bases that match TRBD1. The CDR3 loop is CASSPPSGQSLKLFF. The CDR3 DNA reads TGTGCCAGCAGCCCCCCCTCGGGACAGAGTCTAAAACTGTTTTTT.